The source of this T cell receptor beta chain is a study of regulatory T cells in long-lasting Graves disease (dated by TCRdb to about 2021). Background for the entire study: Newly diagnosed Graves' disease patients had taken antithyroid drugs for less than 3 months. A total of approximately 35 samples underwent TCR sequencing: about 13 from persistent and some 20 from newly diagnosed Graves' disease patients. Peripheral blood TCR sequencing and RNA sequencing compared persistent Graves' disease patients with newly diagnosed Graves' disease patients. The study was registered as a clinical trial and conducted in China. Broad study findings and their caveats: Only peripheral blood was studied, because thyroid tissue, the primary lesion, was inaccessible. The authors acknowledged the small sample size as a limitation that may reduce accuracy. Sequencing and analysis were limited to the TCR beta chain. Preferential use of TRBV28, TRBJ1-2 and TRBJ2-5 was observed in persistent disease, whereas TRBV20-1 and TRBJ2-1 were favored in newly diagnosed disease. Patients with persistent disease shared more public clonotypes (over 2,500) than newly diagnosed patients did (966). Persistent Graves' disease patients showed lower TCR Shannon entropy and fewer highly expanded clones than newly diagnosed patients, suggesting clonal expansion.

The time point label, as the study defines it: newly diagnosed GD, antithyroid drugs for less than 3 months. For both TCR sequencing and RNA sequencing, RNA was extracted from PBMCs using TRIzol. The diagnosis of Graves' disease followed American Thyroid Association guidelines. Patients for the study were recruited at an endocrinology department in Xi'an, China. From each patient, approximately 10 milliliters of peripheral blood was collected into an EDTA anticoagulant tube. Ficoll Paque Plus density gradient separation was used to isolate PBMCs, and no additional T cell sorting was done. An Agilent 2100 Bioanalyzer and agarose gel were used to check RNA quality, while a NanoDrop 2000 measured RNA concentration. V lost 8 bases and J lost 3 bases, and the count of bases not matched to a germline gene is 5. CDR1 SEHNR and CDR2 FQNEAQ are derived from the germline V gene (reference sequence). Taken from cysteine to phenylalanine, the CDR3 has 13 residues. CDR3 DNA only is kept here, 39 bases in frame from base 1.

This clonotype occurred many times. Its binding antigen is unknown. No much larger clone exists at a distance of one base, and base qualities are not known. The protocol used for the library was multiplex PCR. These reads were obtained on an Illumina HiSeq 4000. CDR3 regions were amplified by Arm-PCR with iRepertoire HTBI primers to construct TCR beta libraries. Gel purification was performed on PCR products prior to sequencing. In the original analysis: Gene usage analysis of CDR3 amino acid clonotypes used the approximately 62 TRBV and around 13 TRBJ segments found across samples. COPE and FqMerger were used to merge the filtered high-quality paired reads into contigs. Contigs were aligned with BLAST to IMGT TRBV, TRBD and TRBJ reference genes, and CDR3 was defined per IMGT. Highly expanded clones were defined as clonotypes with a frequency above 0.1%. Repertoire diversity was measured by Shannon entropy, and V-J evenness by the Gini coefficient. A clonotype found in more than one individual was treated as public. TCRdb itself trimmed the public reads at Q25 with fastp, ran MiXCR and retained productive beta chains. Under each unique CDR3 protein, matching rows form one entry showing the most common genes and DNA. The V and J calls follow TCRdb's processing rather than the paper's. The sample table lists approximately 470,000 distinct CDR3 sequences, around 15% of them with a count of one. 12% of the sample rests with the top ten.

This same sample was also taken into another study, of T cells in Graves' hyperthyroidism and ophthalmopathy. The second paper states: A patient counted as having stable Graves' hyperthyroidism if no progression to ophthalmopathy occurred over 18 months of follow-up. Hyperthyroidism patients were newly diagnosed, with disease duration under 2 months, and aged 18 to 65 years. Patients with uncontrolled infections, other autoimmune diseases, pregnancy or lactation were excluded. Diagnoses were established on the basis of clinical symptoms, serum thyroxine and TRAb, thyroid ultrasound, and orbital computed tomography. The TCR CDR3 was subjected to a first round of RT-PCR using the HTBI primer set and the Qiagen OneStep RT-PCR kit. Most expanded thyroid clonotypes (frequency above 0.001) were also detected in blood, a finding suggesting that blood repertoires may reflect thyroid immune responses. A model built on a 13 V-J signature distinguished ophthalmopathy from stable hyperthyroidism, reaching 85% to 90% sensitivity and about 81% specificity in cross-validation and 80%/75% in testing. In validation, the model predicted progression to ophthalmopathy a median of approximately 6.3 months before onset, with over 55% sensitivity and 72.22% specificity. A discovery cohort of 95 to 100 patients, about 40 with Graves' ophthalmopathy and about 58 with stable Graves' hyperthyroidism, was used to find distinguishing TCR V-J signatures. Whether ophthalmopathy could be predicted prospectively was tested in an independent validation cohort made up of fewer than 20 hyperthyroidism patients plus 17 patients who later progressed to ophthalmopathy. The approximately 100 discovery patients were randomly divided into training and test sets at a 7:3 ratio. In addition, the study compared T-cell repertoires in thyroid tissue and in blood from a handful of Graves' hyperthyroidism patients. After sampling, hyperthyroidism patients received methimazole starting at 30 mg daily, and ophthalmopathy patients received high-dose intravenous methylprednisolone. The libraries were constructed in a second round of multiplex PCR and then size-selected and purified. Libraries were sequenced paired-end with 100 bp reads on an Illumina HiSeq2000. SOAPnuke was used to process the raw data, with reads discarded if the reads contained adapters or uncalled bases, had a mean Phred below 15, or lacked an exact constant-primer or identifier match. COPE v1.2.5 was used to merge high-quality paired reads, and clonotypes were defined as unique nucleotide sequences. MiTCR v1.1 was used to align the clonotypes against IMGT TRBV, TRBD and TRBJ reference segments. Analysis was restricted to V-J combinations with a frequency above 0.0001, which covered about 99% of repertoires. The TCS score was defined as F50 (clonal expansion) divided by E x V (chaos), with BLOSUM62-based TCRdist calculated between CDR3 peptides within each V-J. Welch's t-statistics and random forest reduced fewer than 600 V-J features to roughly 13, which were used in a naive Bayes classifier (R e1071). No statistical method was used to set the sample size in advance, and investigators knew the group allocation. According to the paper, TCR Vbeta CDR3 sequencing was carried out on 135 peripheral blood samples, which came from 40 to 45 ophthalmopathy, approximately 72 hyperthyroidism and 17 progressor patients.

The sample was peripheral blood mononuclear cells (PBMCs), taken at new diagnosis, from a patient treated with antithyroid drugs. In this chain, TRBV7-9 is recombined with TRBJ2-3, and TRBD1 aligns with 7 junction nucleotides. The sequence came from a man aged 40-49 years with Graves disease. Donor details come from another sample of the same person, matched by shared clones. The DNA sequence is as follows: TGTGCCAGCGAATTGACAGGGACAGATACGCAGTATTTT. Its protein is CASELTGTDTQYF. Reference TRBV7-9 and TRBJ2-3 proteins supply the regions before and after the CDR3; the full variable domain is: DTGVSQNPRHKITKRGQNVTFRCDPISEHNRLYWYRQTLGQGPEFLTYFQNEAQLEKSRLLSDRFSAERPKGSFSTLEIQRTEQGDSAMYLCASELTGTDTQYFGPGTRLTVL.